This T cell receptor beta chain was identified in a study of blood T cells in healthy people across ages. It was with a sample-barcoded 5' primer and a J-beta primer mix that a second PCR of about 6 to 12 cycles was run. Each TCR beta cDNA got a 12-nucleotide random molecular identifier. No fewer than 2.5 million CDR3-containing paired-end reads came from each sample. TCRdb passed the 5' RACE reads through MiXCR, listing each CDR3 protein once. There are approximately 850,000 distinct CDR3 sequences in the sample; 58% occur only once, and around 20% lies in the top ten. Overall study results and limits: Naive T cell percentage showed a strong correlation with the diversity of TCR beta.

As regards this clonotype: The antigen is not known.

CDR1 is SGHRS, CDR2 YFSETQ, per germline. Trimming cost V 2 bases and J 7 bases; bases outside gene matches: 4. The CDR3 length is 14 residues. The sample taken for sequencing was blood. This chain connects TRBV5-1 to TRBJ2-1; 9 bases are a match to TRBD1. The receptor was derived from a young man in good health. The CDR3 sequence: CASSFGTGSNEQFF. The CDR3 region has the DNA TGCGCCAGCAGCTTCGGGACAGGGTCGAATGAGCAGTTCTTC.